Below, 20 T cell receptor beta chains from the same sample are listed, as sequenced in a study of blood T cell repertoires in COVID-19. TCRdb keeps only in-frame clones here, not all; method: immunoSEQ multiplex PCR. The table lists around 47,000 clones, about 86% of them singletons. Input material: peripheral blood. These receptors were collected from a human donor in a cohort sampled during active COVID-19.

In nucleotides, the CDR3 is TGTGCCAGCAGTCGGGACAGGGGGAACACTGAAGCTTTCTTT. Translating it yields CASSRDRGNTEAFF. The chain has TRBV6-2 or TRBV6-3 and TRBJ1-1, with 10 bases lining up with TRBD1. V gave up 5 bases and J gave up 1 base; unmatched junction bases: 1. This CDR3 has 14 residues. CDR1 is MNHEY, CDR2 SVGEGT, per germline.

V is TRBV7-9 and J is TRBJ2-5; D is undetermined. Trimming cost V 2 bases and J 0 bases, with 10 bases left between them. Per the germline V gene, CDR1 is SEHNR and CDR2 is FQNEAQ (reference sequence). The CDR3 covers 15 residues. CDR3 loop: CASSLSAGYQETQYF. The CDR3 DNA is TGTGCCAGCAGCTTATCGGCCGGGTACCAAGAGACCCAGTACTTC.

For the CDR3, the DNA is TGTGCCAGCAGGGACAGCGGGACCTATAATTCACCCCTCCACTTT. Its protein is CASRDSGTYNSPLHF. This rearrangement joins TRBV25-1 to TRBJ1-6, with a weak D call TRBD1 (6 bases). Per germline, CDR1 MGHDK and CDR2 SYGVNS. V was clipped by 6 bases and J by 2 bases, with 11 bases between them. The CDR3 covers 15 residues.

This clone was detected once. The chain joins TRBV6-5 to TRBJ1-2, with D possibly TRBD1 on 5 matching bases. V lost 6 bases and J lost 4, with 12 bases in between. Germline CDR1 and CDR2: MNHEY and SVGAGI. The CDR3 is made up of 13 amino acids. The chain's CDR3 is CASSLTVFYGYTF. The CDR3 DNA reads TGTGCCAGCAGCCTGACAGTTTTCTATGGCTACACCTTC.

This chain links TRBV6-5 with TRBJ2-7; 8 bases are a match to TRBD2. Trimming at V came to 5 bases and at J to 3 bases, leaving 6 bases not matched to a gene. Germline lookup yields CDR1 MNHEY and CDR2 SVGAGI. The length of the CDR3 is 14 residues. CDR3 sequence (DNA): TGTGCCAGCAGTCAGGGGACTAGGATCTACGAGCAGTACGTC. Amino acid sequence: CASSQGTRIYEQYV.

This chain joins TRBV24-1 and TRBJ2-2; tentatively, D is TRBD2 (5 bases). The CDR3 extends over 17 amino acids. The ends were cut back, 4 bases at V and 4 bases at J, with 18 bases in the middle. Germline CDR1 KGHDR, CDR2 SFDVKD. CDR3 nucleotides: TGTGCCACCAGTGAGCCAGGCGGGTTAGGGCTCACCGGGGAGCTGTTTTTT. Protein: CATSEPGGLGLTGELFF.

This sequence joins TRBV24-1 and TRBJ2-5; 9 bases are a match to TRBD1. The V gene end was trimmed by 5 bases and the J gene end by 2 bases; junction bases not matched to a gene: 5. In germline, CDR1 is KGHDR, CDR2 SFDVKD. This CDR3 is 15 amino acids long. In nucleotides, the CDR3 is TGTGCCACCAGTGGTCCCGGGACAGGGCAAGAGACCCAGTACTTC. It codes for CATSGPGTGQETQYF.

The chain has TRBV19 and TRBJ2-1; weak D call: TRBD2 (5 bases). From germline, CDR1 is LNHDA and CDR2 SQIVND (reference sequence). This CDR3 contains 15 residues. The germline V and J ends were trimmed by 6 bases and 2 bases, with 14 bases remaining between them. Written as DNA, the CDR3 is TGTGCCAGTAGACTAACTAGTGTGGCCTACAATGAGCAGTTCTTC. The encoded protein is CASRLTSVAYNEQFF.

The CDR3 nucleotides read TGCGCCAGCAGTCTCGCAGGAGATACGCAGTATTTT. Its protein is CASSLAGDTQYF. The rearrangement links TRBV10-1 to TRBJ2-3; D unclear. Germline V gives CDR1 WNHNN, CDR2 SYGVQD (reference sequence). CDR3 length: 12 residues. V lost 5 bases and J lost 5, with 8 bases in between.

The rearrangement uses TRBV3-1 (or the pseudogene TRBV3-2) and TRBJ1-4; the D is unclear. Trimming cost V 1 base and J 5 bases, with 8 bases left between them. CDR1 is LGHDT, CDR2 YNNKEL, per germline (reference sequence). This CDR3 contains 14 residues. The CDR3 bases are TGTGCCAGCAGCCAAGGGCCGATCAATGAAAAACTGTTTTTT. It is translated as CASSQGPINEKLFF.

The V and J genes are TRBV4-1 and TRBJ2-4; the match to TRBD1 covers 9 bases. The CDR3 covers 14 residues. Germline CDR1 is MGHRA and CDR2 is YSYEKL. The J segment lost 10 bases and the V segment lost 1 base, leaving 5 bases of the junction unmatched. The DNA for the CDR3 is TGCGCCAGCAGCCAAGGACAGGGGGAATTGATTCAGTACTTC. Amino acid sequence: CASSQGQGELIQYF.

The V gene is TRBV2, the J gene TRBJ1-5; a weak D match, TRBD1 (6 bases). The V and J ends lost 7 bases and 3 bases respectively, with 13 bases between them. The germline V gene encodes CDR1 SNHLY and CDR2 FYNNEI. The length of the CDR3 is 14 residues. The CDR3 region is CASMADRTNQPQHF. The DNA for the CDR3 is TGTGCCAGCATGGCCGACAGGACCAATCAGCCCCAGCATTTT.

The rearrangement uses TRBV6-5 and TRBJ1-5; D ambiguous. V gave up 10 bases and J gave up 6 bases, with 13 bases separating them. This CDR3 contains 12 residues. CDR1 MNHEY and CDR2 SVGAGI come from the germline V gene. The CDR3 DNA is TGTGCCACCTCCTTAGCGGTTCAGCCCCAGCATTTT. It specifies CATSLAVQPQHF.

The rearrangement links TRBV19 to TRBJ1-2; possible D gene TRBD1, 5 bases. The CDR3 is 14 residues long. V was cut by 1 base and J by 4 bases, with 10 bases left in between. Germline V gives CDR1 LNHDA, CDR2 SQIVND (reference sequence). DNA of the CDR3: TGTGCCAGTAGTATAGTTGACAGTTTCTATGGCTACACCTTC. This codes for CASSIVDSFYGYTF.

This clone showed up just once. The chain joins TRBV10-3 to TRBJ2-5; D not certain. Germline V lookup: CDR1 ENHRY, CDR2 SYGVKD. This CDR3 region has 13 residues. V gave up 6 bases and J gave up 2 bases, with 10 bases separating them. The DNA of the CDR3 is TGTGCCATCAGCGCCAGGCCGCAAGAGACCCAGTACTTC. Its translation: CAISARPQETQYF.

V is TRBV5-4 and J is TRBJ1-1; D unclear. The CDR3 is 13 residues long. V lost 0 bases, J lost 1 base, and 4 bases lay in between. Germline CDR1 and CDR2: SGHNT and YYREEE (reference sequence). The CDR3 sequence: CASSLGANTEAFF. The CDR3 nucleotides read TGTGCCAGCAGCTTGGGGGCGAACACTGAAGCTTTCTTT.

The chain combines TRBV7-9 with TRBJ2-3; 10 bases match TRBD2. V trimming: 4 bases; J trimming: 4 bases; junction bases outside the gene matches: 14. Germline V lookup: CDR1 SEHNR, CDR2 FQNEAQ (reference sequence). The CDR3 is 18 amino acids. Here the CDR3 DNA reads TGTGCCAGCAGCTCTCGCTATGGGCTAGCGGGGGAGGCAGATACGCAGTATTTT. As protein: CASSSRYGLAGEADTQYF.

This clone was seen once. The V call is TRBV29-1, the J call TRBJ2-1, with 8 bases identical to TRBD2. This CDR3 region has 14 residues. J lost 3 bases, V lost 1 base, and 2 bases had no gene match. The germline CDR1 and CDR2 sequences are SQVTM and ANQGSEA. CDR3 sequence (DNA): TGCAGCGTTGAAGGCGGGGGGTACTACAATGAGCAGTTCTTC. Encoded protein: CSVEGGGYYNEQFF.

This clone is a singleton in its sample. The genes are TRBV5-8 and TRBJ1-4; 10 positions match TRBD1. Germline lookup yields CDR1 SGHTS and CDR2 YDEGEE. V was pared by 4 bases and J by 7 bases, with 7 bases of the junction left unmatched. CDR3 size: 15 residues. CDR3: CASSGGQGTGEKLFF. The CDR3 nucleotides are TGTGCCAGCAGCGGGGGACAGGGGACCGGTGAAAAACTGTTTTTT.

V usage is TRBV2 and J usage is TRBJ1-1; the D gene is possibly TRBD1 (5 bases). This CDR3 spans 13 amino acids. Germline CDR1 is SNHLY and CDR2 is FYNNEI. The germline V and J ends were trimmed by 6 bases and 0 bases, with 8 bases remaining between them. CDR3 protein: CASRRGLNTEAFF. The CDR3 DNA sequence: TGTGCCAGCAGGCGGGGCTTGAACACTGAAGCTTTCTTT.